This T cell receptor (beta chain) is drawn from a study of cytomegalovirus exposure and HLA in healthy donors. Study observations and caveats: Common viral pathogens (according to a later analysis) appeared linked to several of the most significant clusters. HLA restriction was apparent for most CMV-associated TCR beta chains in a later analysis. Generally TCR sequences proved uncommon, though certain public TCRs appeared in numerous donors.

Germline V gene sequence: CDR1 SNHLY, CDR2 FYNNEI. The CDR3 is 14 amino acids. Trimming left V 3 bases short and J 2 bases short, with 8 bases between. The PCR contained 60 Vbeta and 13 Jbeta primers. Measured with immunoSEQ multiplex PCR; TCRdb has only the in-frame clones, and not every one. The sample holds around 200,000 clones; about four fifths are singletons and the top ten take 9.5% to 13%. A remark on this clone: Its antigen is unknown.

The V gene is TRBV2, the J gene TRBJ2-1; no firm D call. The sequencing input was PBMCs. This TCR came from a woman in her forties or fifties in good health and CMV-seropositive. The chain's CDR3 is CASSEVIAYNEQFF. Written as DNA, the CDR3 is TGTGCCAGCAGTGAGGTCATAGCCTACAATGAGCAGTTCTTC.